Below, one TCR beta chain is given with its context. This entry comes from a study of blood T cell repertoires in COVID-19. Study-wide context: Donors in the United States, Italy and Spain gave samples during acute or convalescent COVID-19. Nucleic acid was either cDNA or gDNA, and it came from T cells, B-cell-depleted T cells, or PBMCs.

Original handling: Amplified reference gene primers provided the basis for estimating nucleated cell counts. The data were produced by immunoSEQ multiplex PCR, yet TCRdb's version contains in-frame clones alone and is incomplete. V and J calls plus clone size are reproduced from that table; the DNA served to infer D and trimming. Of roughly 30,000 clones in the sample, 81% were seen once. Specimen: peripheral blood. The sequence came from a woman aged 60 to 75 with acute or convalescent COVID-19.

The CDR3 protein is CASSPGGRYGYTF. DNA for the CDR3: TGTGCCAGCAGCCCCGGGGGGCGCTATGGCTACACCTTC. The J gene is TRBJ1-2, the V gene TRBV5-6; weak D call: TRBD1 (6 bases). Germline values: CDR1 SGHDT, CDR2 YYEEEE. The CDR3 loop spans 13 amino acids. With 4 bases removed from V and 4 bases from J, the gap between germline ends came to 11 bases. Variable domain in full (rest from reference TRBV5-6 and TRBJ1-2): DAGVTQSPTHLIKTRGQQVTLRCSPKSGHDTVSWYQQALGQGPQFIFQYYEEEERQRGNFPDRFSGHQFPNYSSELNVNALLLGDSALYLCASSPGGRYGYTFGSGTRLTVV.